The sequence of this T cell receptor beta chain was determined in a study of T-cell reconstitution after alpha-beta-depleted transplantation in children. Study-wide results and caveats: High day-60 TCRbeta diversity in some patients came from surviving recipient T cells and thymic progenitors.

The CDR3 runs to 15 residues. Germline values: CDR1 MNHEY, CDR2 SMNVEV (reference sequence). Trimming cost V 5 bases and J 4 bases; bases outside gene matches: 8. Unique molecular identifiers featured in how the TCRbeta library was prepared. MiXCR, applied by TCRdb to the PCR reads, yields one record per CDR3 protein. The sample gives 500,000 to 650,000 distinct CDR3 sequences, 10% to 15% of which show up once; 2.2% is in the top ten. This clonotype was found many times. Its antigen remains unknown. The chain joins TRBV27 to TRBJ2-7; 10 bases agree with TRBD1. Source: PBMCs, mostly from graft donor cells, taken 360 days after TCRalphabeta/CD19-depleted stem cell transplant. This sequence was found in a male patient under 18 who had a stem cell transplant for acute myeloid leukemia, so the T cells may come from the graft donor. In DNA, the CDR3 is TGTGCCAGCAGTCCCCGGACAGGGGGTAGGTACGAGCAGTACTTC. This codes for CASSPRTGGRYEQYF.